The source of this TCR beta chain is a study of blood T cells in healthy people across ages. For the second PCR, which ran for about 6 to 11 cycles, a sample-barcoded 5' primer and a J-beta primer mix were used. TCRdb recomputed calls from the 5' RACE reads with MiXCR, one row per CDR3 protein. The sample yields over 1,500,000 distinct CDR3 sequences, 39% seen once. The V end was cut by 3 bases, the J end by 11 bases, with 13 bases between. Germline values: CDR1 KGHSH, CDR2 LQKENI. This CDR3 is 12 amino acids long. The rearrangement links TRBV18 to TRBJ1-1, with D perhaps TRBD1 (5 bases). The sequence came from a human donor in good health. Sample: blood. The CDR3 is CASSPSQVVAFF. DNA for the CDR3: TGTGCCAGCTCACCGTCACAGGTTGTCGCTTTCTTT. Variable domain in full (rest from reference TRBV18 and TRBJ1-1): NAGVMQNPRHLVRRRGQEARLRCSPMKGHSHVYWYRQLPEEGLKFMVYLQKENIIDESGMPKERFSAEFPKEGPSILRIQQVVRGDSAAYFCASSPSQVVAFFGQGTRLTVV.